The 28 T cell receptor beta chains listed next were all sequenced from one sample in a study of T-cell reconstitution after alpha-beta-depleted transplantation in children. Construction of the TCRbeta library involved unique molecular identifiers. TCRdb reanalysed the PCR reads using MiXCR and keeps one entry per CDR3 protein. The data hold about 610,000 distinct CDR3 sequences, with roughly 10% observed a single time. The sequenced sample was PBMCs from the stem cell graft donor, obtained from the stem cell graft. The receptors were gathered from a human donor who donated a stem cell graft to a child with acute myeloid leukemia.

This clonotype was found many times. The chain recombines TRBV28 with TRBJ2-7; D is perhaps TRBD1 (6 bases). The CDR3 loop spans 14 amino acids. Trimming took 6 bases from V and 0 from J, leaving 12 bases between them. In germline, CDR1 is MDHEN, CDR2 SYDVKM. This CDR3 reads CASSPTGSSYEQYF. The CDR3 DNA is TGTGCCAGCAGCCCCACAGGGAGCTCCTACGAGCAGTACTTC.

The chain employs TRBV7-3 and TRBJ2-1; D is perhaps TRBD2 (5 bases). This CDR3 region has 16 residues. Trimming cost V 5 bases and J 4 bases, with 18 bases left between them. CDR1 is SGHTA and CDR2 is FQGTGA in the germline V gene. The CDR3 here is CASSTSLPGIYNEQFF. CDR3 sequence (DNA): TGTGCCAGCAGCACAAGTCTGCCCGGGATTTACAATGAGCAGTTCTTC.

This clonotype came up many times. The rearrangement uses TRBV10-3 and TRBJ2-7, with TRBD1 as a possible D gene (6 bases). The V gene's germline CDR1 is ENHRY and CDR2 SYGVKD. There are 12 residues in the CDR3. DNA of the CDR3: TGTGTCGCCAGGGGATCTGATTACGAGCAGTACTTC. Translation gives CVARGSDYEQYF.

This clonotype was counted ten times or more. The gene calls are TRBV7-3 and TRBJ1-2; D is undetermined. Germline V lookup: CDR1 SGHTA, CDR2 FQGTGA. The CDR3 is 13 residues long. Trimming pared 7 bases from V and 9 bases from J, leaving 18 bases between. This CDR3 reads CASIGEDVGCYTF. The CDR3 DNA is TGTGCCAGCATCGGGGAGGATGTCGGTTGCTACACCTTC.

Only a few counts were recorded for this clonotype. This chain joins TRBV2 and TRBJ2-2, with D perhaps matching TRBD2 (6 bases). This CDR3 spans 16 amino acids. Trimming removed 8 bases at V and 1 base at J, with 17 bases between. CDR1 is SNHLY, CDR2 FYNNEI, per germline. CDR3 DNA sequence: TGTGCCAGCGATACAATGCGGGGCCGGAACACCGGGGAGCTGTTTTTT. Protein sequence: CASDTMRGRNTGELFF. The entire variable domain, with the rest obtained from reference TRBV2 and TRBJ2-2, is as follows: EPEVTQTPSHQVTQMGQEVILRCVPISNHLYFYWYRQILGQKVEFLVSFYNNEISEKSEIFDDQFSVERPDGSNFTLKIRSTKLEDSAMYFCASDTMRGRNTGELFFGEGSRLTVL.

This clonotype was seen only a few times. V gene TRBV5-1 combines with J gene TRBJ2-1; 10 nucleotides agree with TRBD2. V lost 0 bases to trimming and J lost 5 bases; unmatched junction nucleotides: 2. The germline CDR1 and CDR2 sequences are SGHRS and YFSETQ. The CDR3 spans 15 residues. The CDR3 loop is CASSLASGRDNEQFF. CDR3 sequence (DNA): TGCGCCAGCAGCTTGGCTAGCGGGAGAGACAATGAGCAGTTCTTC.

This clonotype was observed a handful of times. The rearrangement joins TRBV25-1 to TRBJ2-3; D might be TRBD2 (6 bases). Germline V gene sequence: CDR1 MGHDK, CDR2 SYGVNS. V was trimmed by 1 base and J by 6 bases, leaving 14 bases between them. CDR3 length equals 15 residues. The CDR3 here is CASSESASGADTQYF. CDR3 DNA sequence: TGTGCCAGCAGTGAATCTGCGTCGGGAGCTGATACGCAGTATTTT.

This clonotype was detected ten times or more. The rearrangement links TRBV12-3 or TRBV12-4 to TRBJ1-2; TRBD1 matches 9 bases. V lost 5 bases and J lost 3; bases outside the gene matches: 1. The CDR3 totals 13 residues. As DNA, the CDR3 is TGTGCCAGCAGTCGACAGGGGGACTATGGCTACACCTTC. Protein product: CASSRQGDYGYTF.

This clonotype was detected a few times. The V and J genes are TRBV28 and TRBJ2-1; 12 bases fit TRBD2. CDR3 length: 14 amino acids. Germline V lookup: CDR1 MDHEN, CDR2 SYDVKM. Unmatched junction bases numbered 5, after V lost 10 bases and J lost 4 bases. Written as DNA, the CDR3 is TGTGCCACCCCAGGACTAGCGGGGTACAATGAGCAGTTCTTC. It codes for CATPGLAGYNEQFF. The variable domain in full, with the rest retrieved from reference TRBV28 and TRBJ2-1, is DVKVTQSSRYLVKRTGEKVFLECVQDMDHENMFWYRQDPGLGLRLIYFSYDVKMKEKGDIPEGYSVSREKKERFSLILESASTNQTSMYLCATPGLAGYNEQFFGPGTRLTVL.

This clonotype appeared a few times. J is TRBJ2-1 and V is TRBV3-1; 14 bases are a match to TRBD2. J lost 9 bases, V lost 3 bases, and 7 bases had no gene match. CDR3 length: 16 residues. Germline loops: CDR1 LGHDT, CDR2 YNNKEL (reference sequence). CDR3 DNA sequence: TGTGCCAGCAGCCACGCCGGGACTAGCGGGAGTGGTGAGCAGTTCTTC. As protein: CASSHAGTSGSGEQFF.

This clonotype was observed at least ten times. The V call is TRBV12-3 or TRBV12-4, the J call TRBJ2-2; a possible D gene is TRBD2 (6 bases). The CDR3 runs to 16 residues. Trimming pared 2 bases from V and 3 bases from J, leaving 13 bases between. CDR3 sequence (DNA): TGTGCCAGCAGTTTATTCGGCGGGACCTACACCGGGGAGCTGTTTTTT. This encodes CASSLFGGTYTGELFF.

There are a few counts of this clonotype. V is TRBV27 and J is TRBJ2-7; 8 nucleotides match TRBD1. CDR1 is MNHEY, CDR2 SMNVEV, per germline (reference sequence). This CDR3 has 12 amino acids. The CDR3 coding sequence is TGTGGTTCGGGACAGGATATCTACGAGCAGTACTTC. Translation gives CGSGQDIYEQYF.

CDR3 sequence: CAWRPLDRDYYGYTF. The DNA for the CDR3 is TGTGCCTGGAGGCCCCTAGACAGGGACTACTATGGCTACACCTTC. The chain links TRBV30 to TRBJ1-2, with 7 bases matching TRBD1. V gave up 3 bases and J gave up 3 bases; unmatched junction bases: 10. Germline V gene data show CDR1 as GTSNPN and CDR2 as SVGIG (reference sequence). CDR3 length: 15 residues.

The chain carries TRBV4-1 and TRBJ1-1, with unresolved D. Germline V gene data show CDR1 as MGHRA and CDR2 as YSYEKL. V lost 1 base and J lost 2, with 11 bases in between. CDR3 size: 15 residues. The CDR3 protein is CASSQVLGRNTEAFF. Written as DNA, the CDR3 is TGCGCCAGCAGCCAAGTCTTAGGCCGAAACACTGAAGCTTTCTTT.

This clonotype was seen more than once but under ten times. The J gene is TRBJ2-7, the V gene TRBV20-1; TRBD1 is a possible D gene (5 bases). In germline, CDR1 is DFQATT, CDR2 SNEGSKA (reference sequence). The CDR3 is 13 residues long. V was pared by 6 bases and J by 2 bases, with 14 bases between. This CDR3 reads CSAVTASTYEQYF. CDR3 DNA: TGCAGTGCCGTGACAGCTTCCACCTACGAGCAGTACTTC.

The gene calls are TRBV10-3 and TRBJ2-5; no clear D gene. Germline assignment: CDR1 ENHRY and CDR2 SYGVKD. V was trimmed by 8 bases and J by 3 bases, leaving 7 bases between them. The CDR3 sequence is 11 residues long. The CDR3 is CAISPKETQYF. DNA for the CDR3: TGTGCCATCTCCCCGAAAGAGACCCAGTACTTC.

The chain recombines TRBV20-1 with TRBJ1-3; unclear D gene. V lost 4 bases, J lost 0 bases, and 13 bases lay in between. Germline values: CDR1 DFQATT, CDR2 SNEGSKA (reference sequence). This CDR3 has 15 residues. The CDR3 spells CSAKQITTSGNTIYF. CDR3 DNA: TGCAGTGCTAAACAGATTACAACCTCTGGAAACACCATATATTTT.

This clonotype showed up many times. The junction departs from the called germline gene at one end, perhaps through a read error. This chain links TRBV29-1 with TRBJ2-1; TRBD1 might be the D (5 bases). Germline V lookup: CDR1 SQVTM, CDR2 ANQGSEA. The CDR3 sequence is 14 residues long. The CDR3 loop is CSVEEIMGRGLRIF. The CDR3 coding sequence is TGCAGCGTTGAAGAAATTATGGGAAGGGGCCTCCGGATCTTC.

The chain carries TRBV20-1 and TRBJ1-1; D is ambiguous. The germline gives CDR1 DFQATT, CDR2 SNEGSKA (reference sequence). V was pared by 1 base and J by 4 bases, with 7 bases between. The CDR3 is 12 residues long. The CDR3 protein is CSARVTGTEAFF. CDR3 DNA: TGCAGTGCTAGAGTGACGGGCACTGAAGCTTTCTTT.

This clonotype was seen only a few times. The chain recombines TRBV7-2 with TRBJ2-1; D might be TRBD1 or TRBD2, each matching 5 bases. CDR1 is SGHTA, CDR2 FQGNSA, per germline. V lost 5 bases and J 7 bases, leaving 15 bases between the germline ends. The CDR3 spans 14 residues. CDR3 in DNA: TGTGCCAGCAGCCGCACCGGGACCCCAAATGAGCAGTTCTTC. This codes for CASSRTGTPNEQFF.

This clonotype was seen a few times. The V gene is TRBV27, the J gene TRBJ2-2, with 7 positions matching TRBD2. Germline CDR1 is MNHEY and CDR2 is SMNVEV (reference sequence). The CDR3 contains 16 residues. The ends lost 9 bases at V and 0 bases at J; junction bases unmatched: 10. The CDR3, as DNA: TGTGCCAGTACCTACTCTAGCGGTGCGAACACCGGGGAGCTGTTTTTT. This translates into CASTYSSGANTGELFF.

At least ten counts were recorded for this clonotype. The V call is TRBV5-1, the J call TRBJ2-5; a weak D match, TRBD2 (5 bases). V was clipped by 2 bases and J by 2 bases, with 10 bases between them. The CDR3 is made up of 14 amino acids. Germline CDR1 and CDR2: SGHRS and YFSETQ. CDR3 loop: CASSFGGIQETQYF. The DNA of the CDR3 is TGCGCCAGCAGCTTTGGAGGAATACAAGAGACCCAGTACTTC.

This clonotype appeared a few times. The chain combines TRBV7-2 with TRBJ2-5; no reliable D call. This CDR3 region has 17 residues. Germline CDR1 reads SGHTA; CDR2 reads FQGNSA. Trimming cost V 5 bases and J 2 bases, with 21 bases left between them. The CDR3 nucleotides are TGTGCCAGCAGCCGAGAGGTTCCGACGACTCCTCAAGAGACCCAGTACTTC. Encoded protein: CASSREVPTTPQETQYF.

This clonotype was seen many times. J is TRBJ2-2 and V is TRBV4-3, with D uncertain. V was pared by 4 bases and J by 6 bases, with 12 bases between. The germline V gene encodes CDR1 LGHNA and CDR2 YSLEER. The CDR3 length is 14 residues. This CDR3 is CASSRATLPGELFF. In DNA, the CDR3 is TGCGCCAGCAGCCGCGCAACTCTTCCCGGGGAGCTGTTTTTT.

This clonotype came up a few times. The rearrangement links TRBV7-8 to TRBJ1-4, with 9 bases matching TRBD1. V lost 5 bases to trimming and J lost 7 bases; unmatched junction nucleotides: 8. The CDR3 length is 15 residues. The germline V gene has CDR1 SGHVS and CDR2 FQNEAQ. CDR3 residues: CASSAQGARSEKLFF. CDR3 DNA sequence: TGTGCCAGCAGCGCACAGGGGGCTCGGAGTGAAAAACTGTTTTTT.

This clonotype was seen more than once but under ten times. V usage is TRBV5-1 and J usage is TRBJ2-3; D is ambiguous. CDR3 size: 14 residues. Between the trimmed V and J ends, which lost 3 bases and 2 bases, there was a span of 10 bases. Germline assignment: CDR1 SGHRS and CDR2 YFSETQ. The CDR3 coding sequence is TGCGCCAGCAGCTACGGAGTACCCACAGATACGCAGTATTTT. It translates to CASSYGVPTDTQYF. Together with reference TRBV5-1 and TRBJ2-3, the CDR3 gives the full variable domain: KAGVTQTPRYLIKTRGQQVTLSCSPISGHRSVSWYQQTPGQGLQFLFEYFSETQRNKGNFPGRFSGRQFSNSRSEMNVSTLELGDSALYLCASSYGVPTDTQYFGPGTRLTVL.

Only a few counts were recorded for this clonotype. This CDR3 reads CASSPRLARATGELFF. CDR3 nucleotides: TGTGCCAGCAGCCCCAGGCTAGCTCGGGCCACCGGGGAGCTGTTTTTT. The J gene is TRBJ2-2, the V gene TRBV7-2; D may be TRBD2 (5 bases). This CDR3 contains 16 residues. Trimming left V 5 bases short and J 4 bases short, with 17 bases between. Germline values: CDR1 SGHTA, CDR2 FQGNSA.

J is TRBJ2-7 and V is TRBV7-2; 7 nucleotides match TRBD2. Trimming at V came to 6 bases and at J to 0 bases, leaving 8 bases not matched to a gene. Germline loops: CDR1 SGHTA, CDR2 FQGNSA. CDR3 length equals 15 residues. The CDR3 DNA is TGTGCCAGCAGTCACCGGGACTACCCCTCCTACGAGCAGTACTTC. Protein: CASSHRDYPSYEQYF.